The TCR beta chain described here comes from a study of shared clonotypes between healthy human individuals. With respect to this clone: At the DNA level, this CDR3 is encoded by other sequences in the same sample as well.

The table came from immunoSEQ multiplex PCR; TCRdb's copy has only in-frame clones and leaves some out. The sample consists of 2 million to 2.5 million clones, roughly 90% of them appearing once. The sequenced sample consisted of naive CD4+ T cells from PBMCs. The subset was: CD45RA+ positively selected. The clonotype originates from a man aged 18 to 29 in good health. Some clones in this sample may be carry-over from other donors' samples.

This chain's CDR3 is CASSLGVRGYTF. CDR3 nucleotides: TGTGCCAGCAGCTTGGGAGTAAGGGGCTACACCTTC. The genes are TRBV5-5 and TRBJ1-2; D is uncertain. V was pared by 0 bases and J by 8 bases, with 8 bases between. Germline V gene data show CDR1 as SGHKS and CDR2 as YYEKEE (reference sequence). This CDR3 has 12 amino acids.